A selection of T cell receptor beta chains follows, all from one sample in a study of cytomegalovirus exposure and HLA in healthy donors. The data were produced by immunoSEQ multiplex PCR, yet TCRdb's version contains in-frame clones alone and is incomplete. The repertoire holds some 150,000 clones, with 80% as singletons. Sequencing input: PBMCs. The receptors were gathered from a woman aged 40 to 50 in good health and CMV-seropositive. The CDR3 runs from the conserved cysteine through the conserved F or W. The D gene is left open where the match is weak. Clone size is stated in some rows and not others, as once, few, many or a class when expanded.

D gene	V gene	J gene	clone size	CDR3 DNA	CDR3 protein
TRBD1	TRBV30	TRBJ2-5	-	TGTGCCTGGAGAGCCGGGACAGCCCTTTTAACCCAGTACTTC	CAWRAGTALLTQYF
TRBD1	TRBV6-5	TRBJ1-4	-	TGTGCCAGCGGACAGGGGGGTGAAAAACTGTTTTTT	CASGQGGEKLFF
-	TRBV27	TRBJ1-2	-	TGTGCCAGCAGTCCCTCACGGAGTGAGCTCGAAGATAACTATGGCTACACCTTC	CASSPSRSELEDNYGYTF
-	TRBV19	TRBJ2-5	few	TGTGCCAGTAGTTTAAGGGGCCAAGAGACCCAGTACTTC	CASSLRGQETQYF
-	TRBV5-1	TRBJ1-1	-	TGCGCCAGCAGCTTGGGGCCCGAAGCTTTCTTT	CASSLGPEAFF
TRBD2	TRBV7-6	TRBJ2-5	-	TGTGCCAGCAGCTTAGCGCTGGGCGGGAGGGCCGGGGAGACCCAGTACTTC	CASSLALGGRAGETQYF
TRBD2	TRBV30	TRBJ2-3	-	TGTGCCTGGAGTGGGACTAGCGGGAATACGCAGTATTTT	CAWSGTSGNTQYF
-	TRBV5-1	TRBJ1-1	-	TGCGCCAGCCGCCCCCAGGGGTCAGGCACTGAAGCTTTCTTT	CASRPQGSGTEAFF
-	TRBV18	TRBJ1-2	-	TGTGCCAGCTCAACACGTCATCCTTCGACTATCGGGGGCTATGGCTACACCTTC	CASSTRHPSTIGGYGYTF
TRBD2	TRBV5-4	TRBJ2-3	few	TGTGCCAGCAGTCGAGGACTAGCGGGAGGGCGGGGCACAGATACGCAGTATTTT	CASSRGLAGGRGTDTQYF
-	TRBV7-9	TRBJ1-4	-	TGTGCCAGCAGCCTTCGGGACAACCTATATGAAAAACTGTTTTTT	CASSLRDNLYEKLFF
-	TRBV7-6	TRBJ2-3	-	TGTGCCAGCAGCTTAGGGGTTAGCGGCACAGATACGCAGTATTTT	CASSLGVSGTDTQYF
TRBD1	TRBV30	TRBJ2-7	-	TGTGCCTGGAGCCAGGGACAGGGAATGTACGAGCAGTACTTC	CAWSQGQGMYEQYF
TRBD1	TRBV19	TRBJ1-1	-	TGTGCCAGTAGTGTCCTCCGGGACAGGGAGAACACTGAAGCTTTCTTT	CASSVLRDRENTEAFF
-	TRBV7-9	TRBJ2-1	-	TGTGCCAGCAGCTTACGGGGGGCGAATGAGCAGTTCTTC	CASSLRGANEQFF
-	TRBV7-2	TRBJ2-6	-	TGTGCCAGCAGTTACTCTGGGGCCAACGTCCTGACTTTC	CASSYSGANVLTF
TRBD1	TRBV5-1	TRBJ2-7	-	TGCGCCAGCAGCTTGAACGCGGGACAGGGGGACTACGAGCAGTACTTC	CASSLNAGQGDYEQYF
-	TRBV27	TRBJ1-6	-	TGTGCCAGCAGTTCCCCCCGCAGCGGGGGGAGAAATTCACCCCTCCACTTT	CASSSPRSGGRNSPLHF
TRBD2	TRBV7-9	TRBJ2-3	-	TGTGCCAGCCTCCAGACTAGCGGTAGCACAGATACGCAGTATTTT	CASLQTSGSTDTQYF
TRBD1	TRBV7-9	TRBJ2-7	once	TGTGCCAGCAGCTTAGCGCTATTACAGGGGTCGACCTACGAGCAGTACTTC	CASSLALLQGSTYEQYF
TRBD2	TRBV5-1	TRBJ2-5	-	TGCGCCAGCAGCAGTAGCGGGAGGACGGGAGAGACCCAGTACTTC	CASSSSGRTGETQYF
-	TRBV18	TRBJ1-1	-	TGTGCCAGCTCACCATTGAGAGACATGAACACTGAAGCTTTCTTT	CASSPLRDMNTEAFF
-	TRBV19	TRBJ1-5	-	TGTGCCAGTAGTATAGACGGAAGCGGGGCCAATCAGCCCCAGCATTTT	CASSIDGSGANQPQHF
TRBD1	TRBV30	TRBJ1-2	few	TGTGCCTGGATGGAGTGGGCAGGGGGCTTCCTCTATGGCTACACCTTC	CAWMEWAGGFLYGYTF
-	TRBV7-9	TRBJ1-5	-	TGTGCCAGCAGCGCAGAAGGCATAGCGAATCAGCCCCAGCATTTT	CASSAEGIANQPQHF
TRBD2	TRBV10-2	TRBJ2-1	-	TGCGCCAGCAGTGACCGGGCTAGCGGGAGCTCGGTTGAGCAGTTCTTC	CASSDRASGSSVEQFF
-	TRBV6-1	TRBJ1-5	-	TGTGCCAGCAGATTGACAGAAAATAGCAATCAGCCCCAGCATTTT	CASRLTENSNQPQHF